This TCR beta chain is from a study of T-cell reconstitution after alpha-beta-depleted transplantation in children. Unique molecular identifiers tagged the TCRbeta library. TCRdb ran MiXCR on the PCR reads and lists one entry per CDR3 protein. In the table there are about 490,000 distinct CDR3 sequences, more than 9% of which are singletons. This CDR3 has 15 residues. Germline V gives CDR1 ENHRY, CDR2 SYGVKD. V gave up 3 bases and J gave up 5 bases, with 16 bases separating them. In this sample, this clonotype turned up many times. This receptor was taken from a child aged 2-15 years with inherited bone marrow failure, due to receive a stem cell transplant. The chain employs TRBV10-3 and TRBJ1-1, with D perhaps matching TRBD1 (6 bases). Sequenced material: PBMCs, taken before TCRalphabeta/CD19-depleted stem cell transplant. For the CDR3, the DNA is TGTGCCATCAGTGACACAGGGTGGGGAGGTACTGAAGCTTTCTTT. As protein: CAISDTGWGGTEAFF.